The T cell receptor (beta chain) described here comes from a study of technical replicates of blood from a handful of donors. Germline trimming cut 5 bases from V and 5 bases from J; bases unmatched to any gene: 7. Germline V lookup: CDR1 MNHEY, CDR2 SMNVEV (reference sequence). The length of the CDR3 is 14 residues. Only in-frame clones appear in the TCRdb table, and some are missing; sequencing was by immunoSEQ multiplex PCR. The profile covers more than 80,000 clones, with approximately 96% appearing a single time and about 0.31% taken by the ten largest. The chain recombines TRBV27 with TRBJ2-5; 8 bases line up with TRBD1. This clonotype was obtained from a human donor in good health. Sequencing input: T cells isolated from PBMCs. The CDR3 bases are TGTGCCAGCAGTCAAGCCCAGGGGGCCGAGACCCAGTACTTC. Amino acid sequence: CASSQAQGAETQYF.